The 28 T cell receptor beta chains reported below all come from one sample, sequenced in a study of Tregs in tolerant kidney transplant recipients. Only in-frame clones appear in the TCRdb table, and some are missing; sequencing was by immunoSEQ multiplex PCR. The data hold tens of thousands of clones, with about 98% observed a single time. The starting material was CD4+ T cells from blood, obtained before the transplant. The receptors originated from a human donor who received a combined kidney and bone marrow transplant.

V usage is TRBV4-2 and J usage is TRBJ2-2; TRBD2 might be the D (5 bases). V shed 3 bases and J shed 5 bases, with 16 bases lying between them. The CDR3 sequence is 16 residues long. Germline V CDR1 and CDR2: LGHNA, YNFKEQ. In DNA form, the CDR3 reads TGTGCCAGCAGCCAGGGAGTGAGTCTTGGGACCGGGGAGCTGTTTTTT. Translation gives CASSQGVSLGTGELFF.

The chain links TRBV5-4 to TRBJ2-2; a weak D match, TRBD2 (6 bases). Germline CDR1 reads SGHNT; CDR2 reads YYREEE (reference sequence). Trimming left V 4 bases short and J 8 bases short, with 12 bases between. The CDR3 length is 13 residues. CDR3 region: CASSPVLAGELFF. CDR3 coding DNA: TGTGCCAGCAGCCCCGTCCTAGCGGGGGAGCTGTTTTTT.

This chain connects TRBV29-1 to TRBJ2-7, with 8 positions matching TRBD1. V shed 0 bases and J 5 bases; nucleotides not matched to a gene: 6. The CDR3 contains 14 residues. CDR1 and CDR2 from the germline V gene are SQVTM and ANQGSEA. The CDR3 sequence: CSVEEGRGLDEQYF. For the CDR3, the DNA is TGCAGCGTTGAAGAAGGCAGGGGGCTGGACGAGCAGTACTTC.

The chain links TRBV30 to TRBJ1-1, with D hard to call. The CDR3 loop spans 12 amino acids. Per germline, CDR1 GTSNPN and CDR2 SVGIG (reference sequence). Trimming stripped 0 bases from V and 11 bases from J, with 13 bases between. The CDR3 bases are TGTGCCTGGAGTGTACTCTTCCCGGGGGCTTTCTTT. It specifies CAWSVLFPGAFF.

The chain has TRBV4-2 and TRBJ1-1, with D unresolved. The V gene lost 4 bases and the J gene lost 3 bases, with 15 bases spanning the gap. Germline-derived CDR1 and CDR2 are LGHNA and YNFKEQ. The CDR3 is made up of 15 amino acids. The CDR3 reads CASSLKEGLYTEAFF. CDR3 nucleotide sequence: TGTGCCAGCAGCCTTAAGGAGGGTCTGTACACTGAAGCTTTCTTT.

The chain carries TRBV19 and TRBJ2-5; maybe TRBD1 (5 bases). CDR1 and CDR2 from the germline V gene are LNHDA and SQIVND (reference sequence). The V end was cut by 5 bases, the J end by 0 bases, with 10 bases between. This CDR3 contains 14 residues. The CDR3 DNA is TGTGCCAGTAGTTTAATAGGGGACCAAGAGACCCAGTACTTC. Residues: CASSLIGDQETQYF.

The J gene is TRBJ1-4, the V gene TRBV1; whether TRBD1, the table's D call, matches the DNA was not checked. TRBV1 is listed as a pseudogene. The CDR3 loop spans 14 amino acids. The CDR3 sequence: CTSTYHRGHKKLFF. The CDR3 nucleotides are TGCACCAGCACCTACCACAGGGGTCATAAAAAACTGTTTTTT.

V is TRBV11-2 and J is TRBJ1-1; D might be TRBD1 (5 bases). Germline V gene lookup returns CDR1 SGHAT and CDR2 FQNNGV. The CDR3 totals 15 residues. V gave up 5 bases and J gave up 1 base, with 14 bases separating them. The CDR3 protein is CASSLRTSRNTEAFF. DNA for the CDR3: TGTGCCAGCAGCCTACGGACAAGTCGGAACACTGAAGCTTTCTTT.

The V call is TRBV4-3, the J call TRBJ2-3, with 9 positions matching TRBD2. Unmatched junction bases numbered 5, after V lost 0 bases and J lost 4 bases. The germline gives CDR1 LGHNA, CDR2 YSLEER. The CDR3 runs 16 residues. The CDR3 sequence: CASSQDNSGGADTQYF. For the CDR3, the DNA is TGCGCCAGCAGCCAAGATAATAGCGGGGGCGCAGATACGCAGTATTTT.

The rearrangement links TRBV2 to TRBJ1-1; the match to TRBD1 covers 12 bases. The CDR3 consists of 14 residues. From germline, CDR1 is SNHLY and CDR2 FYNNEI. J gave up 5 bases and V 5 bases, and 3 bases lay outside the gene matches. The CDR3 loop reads CASSRDRGRTEAFF. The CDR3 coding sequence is TGTGCCAGCAGTCGGGACAGGGGGCGGACTGAAGCTTTCTTT.

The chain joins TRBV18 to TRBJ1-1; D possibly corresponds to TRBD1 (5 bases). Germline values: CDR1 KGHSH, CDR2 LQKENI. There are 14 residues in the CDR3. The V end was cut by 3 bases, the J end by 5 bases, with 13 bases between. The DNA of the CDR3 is TGTGCCAGCTCACCGGCAGGGTCACGTACTGAAGCTTTCTTT. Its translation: CASSPAGSRTEAFF.

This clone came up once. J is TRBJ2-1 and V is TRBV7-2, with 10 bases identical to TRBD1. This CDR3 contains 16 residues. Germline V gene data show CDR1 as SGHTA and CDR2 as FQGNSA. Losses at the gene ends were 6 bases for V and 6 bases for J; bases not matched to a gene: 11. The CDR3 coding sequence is TGTGCCAGCAGTAGGAGACAGGGGGCTTCGAGCAATGAGCAGTTCTTC. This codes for CASSRRQGASSNEQFF.

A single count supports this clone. The DNA of the CDR3 is TGTGCCAGCAGCCCGACGGACAGGCCGAACACTGAAGCTTTCTTT. This codes for CASSPTDRPNTEAFF. This chain links TRBV9 with TRBJ1-1, with 7 bases identical to TRBD1. The V and J ends lost 4 bases and 1 base, in that order; junction bases with no gene match: 7. The CDR3 runs 15 residues. The germline V gene has CDR1 SGDLS and CDR2 YYNGEE. Together with reference TRBV9 and TRBJ1-1, the CDR3 gives the full variable domain: DSGVTQTPKHLITATGQRVTLRCSPRSGDLSVYWYQQSLDQGLQFLIQYYNGEERAKGNILERFSAQQFPDLHSELNLSSLELGDSALYFCASSPTDRPNTEAFFGQGTRLTVV.

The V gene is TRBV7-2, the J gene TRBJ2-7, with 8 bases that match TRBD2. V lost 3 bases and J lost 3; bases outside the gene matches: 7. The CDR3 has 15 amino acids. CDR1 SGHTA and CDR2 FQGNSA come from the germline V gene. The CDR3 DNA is TGTGCCAGCAGCTTCGTAGCGGGGAATCTCTACGAGCAGTACTTC. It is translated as CASSFVAGNLYEQYF. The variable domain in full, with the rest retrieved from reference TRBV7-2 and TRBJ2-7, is GAGVSQSPSNKVTEKGKDVELRCDPISGHTALYWYRQSLGQGLEFLIYFQGNSAPDKSGLPSDRFSAERTGGSVSTLTIQRTQQEDSAVYLCASSFVAGNLYEQYFGPGTRLTVT.

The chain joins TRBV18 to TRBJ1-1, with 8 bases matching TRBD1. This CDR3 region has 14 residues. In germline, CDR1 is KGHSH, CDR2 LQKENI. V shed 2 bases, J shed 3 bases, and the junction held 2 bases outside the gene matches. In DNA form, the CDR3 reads TGTGCCAGCTCACCAAGACAGGGGTACACTGAAGCTTTCTTT. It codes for CASSPRQGYTEAFF.

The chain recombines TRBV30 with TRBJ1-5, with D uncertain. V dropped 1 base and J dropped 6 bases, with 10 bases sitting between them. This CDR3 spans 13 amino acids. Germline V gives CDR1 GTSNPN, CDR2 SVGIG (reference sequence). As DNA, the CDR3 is TGTGCCTGGAGTGGCGGTTTGGGTCAGCCCCAGCATTTT. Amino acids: CAWSGGLGQPQHF.

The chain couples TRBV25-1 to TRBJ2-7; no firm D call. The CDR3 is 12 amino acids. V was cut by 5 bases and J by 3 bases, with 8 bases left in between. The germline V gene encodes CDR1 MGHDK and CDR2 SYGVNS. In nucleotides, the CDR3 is TGTGCCAGCAGTCAGACTGGCTACGAGCAGTACTTC. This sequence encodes CASSQTGYEQYF.

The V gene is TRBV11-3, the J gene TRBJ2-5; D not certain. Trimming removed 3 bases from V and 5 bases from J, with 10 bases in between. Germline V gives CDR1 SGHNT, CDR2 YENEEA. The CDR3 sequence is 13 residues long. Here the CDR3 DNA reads TGTGCCAGCAGCTTGGAAGAGAGGGAGACCCAGTACTTC. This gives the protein CASSLEERETQYF.

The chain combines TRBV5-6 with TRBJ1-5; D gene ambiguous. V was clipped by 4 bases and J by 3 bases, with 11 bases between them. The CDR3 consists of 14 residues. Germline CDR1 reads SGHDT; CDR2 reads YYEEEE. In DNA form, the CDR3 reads TGTGCCAGCAGCGTCGGGATTTCCAATCAGCCCCAGCATTTT. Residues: CASSVGISNQPQHF.

The CDR3 spells CASSLYALSHARQFF. The CDR3 DNA is TGTGCCAGCAGTTTATATGCGTTGAGTCATGCACGGCAGTTCTTC. The chain joins TRBV27 to TRBJ2-1; D is ambiguous. Trimming pared 1 base from V and 12 bases from J, leaving 19 bases between. CDR3 length: 15 amino acids. Per the germline V gene, CDR1 is MNHEY and CDR2 is SMNVEV (reference sequence).

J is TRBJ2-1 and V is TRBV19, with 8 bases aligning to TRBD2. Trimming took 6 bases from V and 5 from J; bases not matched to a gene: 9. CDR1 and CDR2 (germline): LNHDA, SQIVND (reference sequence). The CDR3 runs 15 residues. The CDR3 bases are TGTGCCAGTAGCCGCCCCGGGGGGGCCCACAATGAGCAGTTCTTC. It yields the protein CASSRPGGAHNEQFF.

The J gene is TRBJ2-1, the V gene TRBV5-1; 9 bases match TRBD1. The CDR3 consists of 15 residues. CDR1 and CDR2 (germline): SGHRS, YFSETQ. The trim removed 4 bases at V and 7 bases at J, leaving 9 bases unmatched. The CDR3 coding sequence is TGCGCCAGCAGCACCCCGGACAGGGGCACAAATGAGCAGTTCTTC. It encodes CASSTPDRGTNEQFF. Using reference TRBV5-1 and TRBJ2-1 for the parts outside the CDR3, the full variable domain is KAGVTQTPRYLIKTRGQQVTLSCSPISGHRSVSWYQQTPGQGLQFLFEYFSETQRNKGNFPGRFSGRQFSNSRSEMNVSTLELGDSALYLCASSTPDRGTNEQFFGPGTRLTVL.

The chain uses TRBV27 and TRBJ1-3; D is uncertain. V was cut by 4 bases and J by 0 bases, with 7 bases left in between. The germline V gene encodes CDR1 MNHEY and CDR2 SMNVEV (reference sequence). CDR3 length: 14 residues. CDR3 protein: CASSWPYSGNTIYF. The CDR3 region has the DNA TGTGCCAGCAGTTGGCCTTACTCTGGAAACACCATATATTTT.

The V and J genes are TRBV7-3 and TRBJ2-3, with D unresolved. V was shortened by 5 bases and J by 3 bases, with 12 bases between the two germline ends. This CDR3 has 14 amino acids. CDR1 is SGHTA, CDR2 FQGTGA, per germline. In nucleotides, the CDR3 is TGTGCCAGCAGCCCCCATGTTAGAACAGATACGCAGTATTTT. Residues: CASSPHVRTDTQYF.

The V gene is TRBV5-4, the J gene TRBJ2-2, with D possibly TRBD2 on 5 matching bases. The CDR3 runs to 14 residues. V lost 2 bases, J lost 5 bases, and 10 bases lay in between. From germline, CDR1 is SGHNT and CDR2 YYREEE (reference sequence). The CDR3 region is CASSFPGMTGELFF. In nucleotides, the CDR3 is TGTGCCAGCAGCTTCCCGGGAATGACCGGGGAGCTGTTTTTT. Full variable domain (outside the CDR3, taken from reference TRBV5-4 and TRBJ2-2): ETGVTQSPTHLIKTRGQQVTLRCSSQSGHNTVSWYQQALGQGPQFIFQYYREEENGRGNFPPRFSGLQFPNYSSELNVNALELDDSALYLCASSFPGMTGELFFGEGSRLTVL.

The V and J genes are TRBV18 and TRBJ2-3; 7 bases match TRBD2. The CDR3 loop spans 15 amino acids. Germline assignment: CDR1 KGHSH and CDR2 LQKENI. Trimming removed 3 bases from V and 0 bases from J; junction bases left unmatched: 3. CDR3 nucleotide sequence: TGTGCCAGCTCACCGGGACTACTTAGCACAGATACGCAGTATTTT. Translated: CASSPGLLSTDTQYF. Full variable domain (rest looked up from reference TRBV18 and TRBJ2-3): NAGVMQNPRHLVRRRGQEARLRCSPMKGHSHVYWYRQLPEEGLKFMVYLQKENIIDESGMPKERFSAEFPKEGPSILRIQQVVRGDSAAYFCASSPGLLSTDTQYFGPGTRLTVL.

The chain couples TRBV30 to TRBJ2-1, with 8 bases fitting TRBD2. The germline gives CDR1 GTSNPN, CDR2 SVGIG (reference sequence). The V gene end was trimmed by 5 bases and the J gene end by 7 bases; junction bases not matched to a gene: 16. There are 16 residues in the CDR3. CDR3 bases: TGTGCCTGGGCCGGCGCCGTAGCGGGACCTCTTAATGAGCAGTTCTTC. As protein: CAWAGAVAGPLNEQFF.

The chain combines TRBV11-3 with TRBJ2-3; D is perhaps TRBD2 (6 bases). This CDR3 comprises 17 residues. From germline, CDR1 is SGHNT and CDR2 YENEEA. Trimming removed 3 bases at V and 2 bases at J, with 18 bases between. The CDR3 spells CASSLIAAAGITDTQYF. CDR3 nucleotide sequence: TGTGCCAGCAGCTTGATAGCGGCGGCGGGGATCACAGATACGCAGTATTTT.